This T cell receptor beta chain appears in the sequencing data of a study of blood T cell repertoires in COVID-19. For the study at large: From the United States, Italy and Spain came samples of acute and convalescent COVID-19.

Germline V gene lookup returns CDR1 KGHDR and CDR2 SFDVKD. Trimming took 4 bases from V and 4 from J, leaving 17 bases between them. CDR3 length: 16 amino acids. Authors' methods: By means of reference gene primer amplification, nucleated cell counts were estimated. Assay: immunoSEQ multiplex PCR; the TCRdb copy retains only in-frame clones and omits some. D and trimming come from the DNA, and the V and J calls and clone size come from that table. The repertoire consists of a few hundred thousand clones, with about 85% occurring once and the leading ten covering roughly 3.7%. The source of this sequence is a woman between 18 and 30 years old with acute or convalescent COVID-19. This sequence joins TRBV24-1 and TRBJ2-3; the D gene is possibly TRBD2 (7 bases). Material: peripheral blood. In nucleotides, the CDR3 is TGTGCCACCAGTGAAGGGGGGAGAGCGGGATCAGATACGCAGTATTTT. It translates to CATSEGGRAGSDTQYF.